Included here is one T cell receptor (beta chain) sequence, with context. Its antigen is not identified. Germline V gives CDR1 KGHSH, CDR2 LQKENI. The junction had 4 bases not matched to a gene; V was cut back by 1 base and J by 5 bases. The CDR3 has 15 residues. The data were obtained in a study of OX40 agonist ivuxolimab in advanced cancers. In the study overall: Among those treated, three patients had partial responses, one with hepatocellular carcinoma and two with cutaneous melanoma. Study-wide results and caveats: The antigens recognized by the expanded peripheral T cells, that is their antigen specificity, were not determined. The average count of expanded clones was higher among CD8+ T cells than among CD4+.

Assay used: immunoSEQ multiplex PCR; TCRdb lists only in-frame clones, some missing. The data contain around 69,000 clones, 80% to 90% of them singletons. Sampling of blood occurred at baseline, cycle 4 day 1, and cycle 7 day 1. The sample in question was CD4+ or CD8+ T cells sorted from blood, obtained in a trial of the OX40 agonist ivuxolimab. This clonotype originated in an adult with an advanced solid tumor such as melanoma, head and neck, liver or kidney cancer. V is TRBV18 and J is TRBJ2-5, with 10 bases that match TRBD2. CDR3 protein: CASSPRAGGQETQYF. CDR3 sequence (DNA): TGTGCCAGCTCACCACGAGCGGGGGGGCAGGAGACCCAGTACTTC.